The present T cell receptor (beta chain) was sequenced within a study of T cells in Graves' hyperthyroidism and ophthalmopathy. Study-level points and caveats: From stable hyperthyroidism, ophthalmopathy was set apart by a 13 V-J model. Peripheral blood also featured most of the thyroid clonotypes expanded above 0.001.

The table lists this clonotype with many counts. Its specificity is not known. V was clipped by 6 bases and J by 4 bases; unmatched bases: 12. This CDR3 spans 16 amino acids. The germline V gene has CDR1 SEHNR and CDR2 FQNEAQ (reference sequence). There were TCR beta CDR3 regions amplified from RNA transcripts. The primer set for the first-round RT-PCR of the TCR CDR3 was HTBI. TCRdb reanalysed the multiplex PCR reads using MiXCR and keeps one entry per CDR3 protein. The sample yields 550,000 to 650,000 distinct CDR3 sequences, around 13% seen once. The TCR was taken from a woman aged 35 to 49 with Graves' hyperthyroidism. V is TRBV7-9 and J is TRBJ2-1; 7 bases align to TRBD1. The sample consisted of blood. This CDR3 reads CASSEGQSLSYNEQFF. The CDR3 nucleotides read TGTGCCAGCAGTGAGGGACAGTCCCTATCGTACAATGAGCAGTTCTTC.